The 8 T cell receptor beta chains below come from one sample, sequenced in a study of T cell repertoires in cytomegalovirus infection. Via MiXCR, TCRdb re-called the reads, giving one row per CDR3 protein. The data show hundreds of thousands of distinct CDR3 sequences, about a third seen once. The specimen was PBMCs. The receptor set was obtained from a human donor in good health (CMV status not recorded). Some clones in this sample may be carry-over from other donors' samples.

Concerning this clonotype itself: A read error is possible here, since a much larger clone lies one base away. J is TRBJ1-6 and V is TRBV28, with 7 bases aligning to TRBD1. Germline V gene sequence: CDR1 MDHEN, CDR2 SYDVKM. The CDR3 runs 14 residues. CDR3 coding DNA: TGTGCCAGCAGCACCGGGACAGATAATTCACCCATCCACTTT. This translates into CASSTGTDNSPIHF.

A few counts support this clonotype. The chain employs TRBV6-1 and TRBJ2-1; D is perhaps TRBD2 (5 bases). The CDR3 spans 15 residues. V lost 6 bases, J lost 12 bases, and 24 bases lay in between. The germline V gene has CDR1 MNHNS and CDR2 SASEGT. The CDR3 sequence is CASRFTQDSTVGQFF. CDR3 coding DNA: TGTGCCAGCAGATTCACTCAGGACTCAACGGTGGGGCAGTTCTTC.

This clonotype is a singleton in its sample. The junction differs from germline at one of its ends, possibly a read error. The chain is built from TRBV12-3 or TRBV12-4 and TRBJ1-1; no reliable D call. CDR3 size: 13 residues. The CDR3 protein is CSSSFFVGEWAFF. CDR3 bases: TGTTCCAGCAGTTTTTTTGTGGGCGAGTGGGCTTTCTTT.

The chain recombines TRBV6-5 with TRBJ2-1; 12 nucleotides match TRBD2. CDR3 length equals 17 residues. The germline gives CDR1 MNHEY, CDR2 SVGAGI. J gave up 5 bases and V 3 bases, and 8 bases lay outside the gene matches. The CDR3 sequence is CASSYVTSGGPNNEQFF. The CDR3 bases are TGTGCCAGCAGTTATGTCACTAGCGGGGGGCCCAACAATGAGCAGTTCTTC.

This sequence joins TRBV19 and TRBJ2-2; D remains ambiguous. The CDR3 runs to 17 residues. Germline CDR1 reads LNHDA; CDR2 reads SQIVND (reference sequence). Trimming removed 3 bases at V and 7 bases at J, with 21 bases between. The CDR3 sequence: CASSITFMAGLSGELFF. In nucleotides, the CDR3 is TGTGCCAGTAGTATCACCTTTATGGCTGGGCTCAGCGGGGAGCTGTTTTTT.

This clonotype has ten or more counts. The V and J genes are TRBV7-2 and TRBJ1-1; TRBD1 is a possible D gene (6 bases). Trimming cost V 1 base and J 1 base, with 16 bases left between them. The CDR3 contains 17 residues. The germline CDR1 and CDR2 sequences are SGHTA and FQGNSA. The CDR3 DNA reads TGTGCCAGCAGCTTAGTAGGTGGTATAGGGGGGAACACTGAAGCTTTCTTT. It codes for CASSLVGGIGGNTEAFF. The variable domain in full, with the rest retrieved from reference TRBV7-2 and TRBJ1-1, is GAGVSQSPSNKVTEKGKDVELRCDPISGHTALYWYRQSLGQGLEFLIYFQGNSAPDKSGLPSDRFSAERTGGSVSTLTIQRTQQEDSAVYLCASSLVGGIGGNTEAFFGQGTRLTVV.

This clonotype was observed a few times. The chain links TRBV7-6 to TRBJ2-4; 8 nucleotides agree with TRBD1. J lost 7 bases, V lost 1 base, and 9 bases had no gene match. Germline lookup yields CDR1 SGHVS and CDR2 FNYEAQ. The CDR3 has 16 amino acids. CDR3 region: CASSLGSPAGGNIQYF. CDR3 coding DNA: TGTGCCAGCAGCTTAGGTTCCCCGGCAGGGGGCAACATTCAGTACTTC.

CDR3 protein: CSVGGGRNTEAFF. In DNA, the CDR3 is TGCAGCGTTGGGGGAGGGCGGAACACTGAAGCTTTCTTT. V is TRBV29-1 and J is TRBJ1-1, with no clear D. The CDR3 runs to 13 residues. Trimming pared 4 bases from V and 1 base from J, leaving 10 bases between. In germline, CDR1 is SQVTM, CDR2 ANQGSEA.